This TCR beta chain was observed in a study of shared clonotypes between healthy human individuals. Turning to the study itself: Every donor yielded three CD4 naive, three CD4 memory, two CD8 naive and one CD8 memory plate.

Germline loops: CDR1 MDHEN, CDR2 SYDVKM. The CDR3 is 13 amino acids. Trimming shortened V by 1 base and J by 7 bases, and 10 bases separated the two germline ends. Only in-frame clones appear in the TCRdb table, and some are missing; sequencing was by immunoSEQ multiplex PCR. This sample has approximately 2.3 million clones, with 85% to 95% found just once. The chain uses TRBV28 and TRBJ1-2; the D is unclear. Sequencing was carried out using naive CD4+ T cells from PBMCs. The subset here: CD45RA+ positively selected. The sequence was obtained from a man between 18 and 35 years old in good health. Some clones in this sample may be carry-over from other donors' samples. CDR3 in amino acids: CASSLSPSLGYTF. CDR3 DNA sequence: TGTGCCAGCAGTTTATCCCCCTCCCTTGGCTACACCTTC.